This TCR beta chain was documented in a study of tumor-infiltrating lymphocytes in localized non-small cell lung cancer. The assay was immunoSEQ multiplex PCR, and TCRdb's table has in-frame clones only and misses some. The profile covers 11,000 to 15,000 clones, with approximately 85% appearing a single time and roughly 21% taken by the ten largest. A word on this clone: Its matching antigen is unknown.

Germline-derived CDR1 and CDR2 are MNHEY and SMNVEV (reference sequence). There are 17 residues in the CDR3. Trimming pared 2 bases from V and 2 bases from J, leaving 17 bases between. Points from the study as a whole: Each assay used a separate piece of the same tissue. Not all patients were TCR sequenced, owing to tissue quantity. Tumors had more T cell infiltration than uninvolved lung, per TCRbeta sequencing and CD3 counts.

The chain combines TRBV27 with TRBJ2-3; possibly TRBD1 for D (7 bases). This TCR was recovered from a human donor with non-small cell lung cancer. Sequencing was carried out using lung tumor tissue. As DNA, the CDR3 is TGTGCCAGCAGTTTAGGGTCAGGGGGGATTTTCACAGATACGCAGTATTTT. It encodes CASSLGSGGIFTDTQYF.